This T cell receptor (beta chain) is drawn from a study of cytomegalovirus exposure and HLA in healthy donors (dated 2017 in TCRdb). Broadly, across the study: In an earlier analysis of some 610 of the donors, 250 to 300 Gb of sequence data and approximately 120 million unique TCR beta sequences from about 179 million T cells were reported. An early release covering roughly 600 HLA-typed donors comprised about 310 gigabases of sequencing data and around 86 million unique TCR sequences. Among the approximately 420 genotyped donors, 75% to 90% belonged to the genetic ancestry cluster associated with self-reported Caucasian donors. The study aimed to test whether signatures of past pathogen exposure could be identified by cataloging public T cell receptors. The study profiled the T cell repertoires of under 700 subjects by immunosequencing and related them to cytomegalovirus serostatus. A separate validation cohort of more than 100 different subjects was used in addition to the 666-subject first cohort. To predict cytomegalovirus infection status, the study brought together high-throughput TCR immunosequencing, statistical association of individual TCRs with disease status, and machine learning. A later analysis re-analyzed previously published TCR beta repertoires from approximately 670 donors and added high-resolution HLA genotyping to study TCR occurrence patterns. Rather than drawing on any new phenotypic data, the later analysis identified candidate immune exposures from TCR beta sequences and the way those sequences occurred across donors. To decide whether each TCR beta V gene segment behaved as functional or pseudogenic, an earlier analysis of 587 of the donors relied on high-throughput TCR beta sequencing. Donor age, sex, ethnicity and CMV serostatus were compiled together with the repertoire data. A later genetic analysis used genome-wide SNP genotypes for about 60% of the roughly 700 donors, treating that subset as a discovery cohort. Every repertoire in the discovery cohort had been generated on one and the same sequencing platform. Both class I and class II loci were covered by HLA typing, at four-digit resolution. The number of typed donors differed by locus: about 620-640 for A, B, C, DRB1 and DQB1; 500 to 550 for DQA1; approximately 600 for DPA1; and about 450 for DPB1. Roughly five DR-DQ haplotypes were handled as single units for association and clustering because linkage in the cohort was strong. Among 398 genotyped donors of the cohort, an average of about 220,000 unique TCR beta nucleotide sequences was sequenced per donor, of which roughly 17% were non-productive. The investigation overall reported the following: Assigning TCR associations to individual alleles was difficult when HLA alleles, especially DR and DQ, strongly co-occurred. Because some donors lacked HLA typing at each locus, the association tests relied only on the typed subset. According to a later analysis, parvovirus B19, influenza, CMV and Epstein-Barr virus appeared linked to several top co-occurrence clusters. Only TCR beta chains were sequenced in this cohort, and the absence of alpha or paired-chain data limited detectable features. The presence/absence analyses assumed that sequencing depth was roughly uniform across donors, and that assumption may not be true. Correlated functional status among segregating V segments might be attributable to linkage disequilibrium, but an unknown experimental factor could not be ruled out. The classifier was reported to diagnose cytomegalovirus status with high specificity and sensitivity in both the original cohort and the validation cohort. In a later analysis, 16,951 TCR beta sequences were associated with specific HLA alleles at a false discovery rate of 0.05. Across donors, most TCR sequences were observed very rarely, whereas some public TCRs were present in many individuals. Because counts were too low, 15 to 20 rarely observed V segments, including chromosome 9 orphons, were left out of the earlier analysis of a few hundred of the donors. The study gave a list of under 200 TCR beta chains associated with cytomegalovirus. Compared with the approximately 670-donor mean, donors in an Asian-associated ancestry cluster had fewer N-insertions in productive TCRs, according to a later genetic analysis. In a later analysis, TCR association rates were found to vary across HLA loci, with the most associated TCRs seen for DRB1 alleles and the fewest for HLA-C alleles. According to the authors, the approach could potentially be generalized to other disease states and immunological phenotypes. A later analysis found that most CMV-associated TCR beta chains appeared HLA-restricted, with HLA associations seemingly driven largely by CMV exposure. A cluster of highly shared sequence variants was judged likely to be a technical artifact of the sequencing pipeline. In an earlier analysis of under 600 of the donors, most TCR beta V segments were observed in productive rearrangements about 87% or about 30% of the time, broadly matching IMGT annotations. Compared with equally common non-associated chains, HLA-associated TCR beta chains in a later analysis were more clonally expanded and had lower generation probabilities. A further reported finding was that TCR beta sequences accurately predicted the HLA-A and HLA-B alleles for most subjects in the first cohort. In vitro tests confirmed that a few of the cytomegalovirus-associated TCR beta chains recognize cytomegalovirus antigens. Because the 87-base-pair reads could not distinguish some IMGT-functional V segments, including TRBV6-2 and TRBV6-3, those segments were excluded. The only immune exposure information available for the cohort was CMV serostatus. A later genetic analysis associated a missense DCLRE1C variant with V-gene and J-gene trimming of TCR beta chains, and an independent cohort replicated the association.

The cohort was made up of 666 healthy bone marrow donors. At the time of sampling, every cohort member was nominally healthy, though immune exposures that went unrecorded were likely present. The donor was CMV seronegative and belonged to the group of approximately 320 seronegative cohort members. A peripheral blood sample was collected from each donor, and TCR beta sequencing was performed on peripheral blood mononuclear cells. Genomic DNA was extracted from the blood cell samples with the Qiagen DNeasy Blood Extraction Kit. The method behind the library was the immunoSEQ multiplex PCR assay. For the multiplex PCR, a mixture combining 60 forward primers for TCR Vbeta segments and 13 reverse primers for TCR Jbeta segments was used. The CDR3 region of rearranged TCR beta genes was amplified from genomic DNA by a multiplex PCR assay. Amplified TCR beta libraries were sequenced as 87-base-pair reads on the Illumina HiSeq System. The paper's data handling went like this. In a later analysis, some 80 million unique TCR beta chains were counted across the 650 to 700 repertoires, and roughly 9.9 million of these chains were shared by at least two donors. Raw reads were error-corrected and collapsed into unique sequences by a nearest-neighbor algorithm in which closely related sequences were merged to remove PCR and sequencing errors. To assign V, D and J gene segments, CDR3 sequences were aligned to IMGT reference sequences. For a sequence to be retained, a match of at least six nucleotides to both a V gene segment and a J gene segment was required. Rearrangements were called productive when the CDR3 lacked stop codons and stayed in frame with V and J; all others were non-productive. CDR3 was defined according to IMGT convention as the region running from the second conserved V-encoded cysteine to the conserved J-encoded phenylalanine. Sequences without an unambiguous match to a single V gene segment were excluded from the earlier analysis of almost 600 of the donors. In an earlier analysis of about 590 of the donors, a V segment was called functional when productive rearrangements were above 56.7%, and segregating when the standard deviation between donors exceeded 5%. To diagnose cytomegalovirus status from the catalog of TCR beta chain sequences, a statistical classification framework was built. A later analysis assigned V and J genes by comparing TCR nucleotide sequences with IMGT/GENE-DB human TR gene sequences. The TCRdist pipeline was used in a later analysis to assign CDR3 sequences and most-parsimonious VDJ recombination scenarios. In a later analysis, each TCR beta chain was defined by its CDR3 amino acid sequence together with its V-gene family, and reads lacking a unique V-gene family were excluded. A later analysis removed over 500 highly shared, low-generation-probability nucleotide sequences to deal with suspected cross-contamination and a sequencing artifact. In a later analysis, a clonal expansion index was calculated for each public chain from normalized within-repertoire ranks of inferred template counts. A later analysis computed generation probabilities with a VDJ recombination model fitted to out-of-frame rearrangements, and checked the results against IGoR. Hypergeometric tests were used in a later analysis to score TCR-TCR, TCR-HLA and TCR-CMV co-occurrence, with a repertoire-size bias correction applied to the TCR pairs. A later analysis estimated false discovery rates by permuting HLA or CMV assignments 20 times. In a later analysis, co-occurring TCRs were grouped using DBSCAN, and TCRdist sequence similarity was added for clustering within HLA-allele-positive subsets. Repertoires with fewer than 30,000 or more than 120,000 public chains, plus five repertoires with anomalous nucleotide sharing, were excluded from co-occurrence clustering. As stored in TCRdb, this immuneACCESS dataset retains in-frame rearrangements with V and J assigned. A fraction of the clones does not appear; measured against another copy, unresolved V genes explain less than half of the discrepancy, and the remainder lacks a known reason. V, J and clone size were drawn from that table, and D and trimming were deduced from the DNA. The sample's table covers about 54,000 clones. 6% to 7.5% of the sample is held by the ten biggest clonotypes.

A remark on this clone: Its binding antigen is unknown.

V gives up 0 bases and J gives up 6 bases, and the segment between their germline ends measures 16 bases. CDR1 and CDR2 are read off the germline V gene as SGDLS and YYNGEE. The CDR3, cysteine through phenylalanine, is 15 amino acids long. The kept DNA is CDR3 alone, 45 bases in frame from the first base. The sequence is built from TRBV9 and TRBJ2-7; 6 matching bases give a weak D call of TRBD2. The source material was PBMCs. This clonotype was obtained from a woman between 40 and 55 years old in good health and CMV-seronegative. For the CDR3, the sequence is CASSVEPGVSFEQYF. Here is the DNA: TGTGCCAGCAGCGTAGAACCGGGGGTAAGCTTCGAGCAGTACTTC.